What follows are 27 T cell receptor beta chains derived from one specimen sequenced in a study of shared clonotypes between healthy human individuals. The assay was immunoSEQ multiplex PCR, and TCRdb's table has in-frame clones only and misses some. The sample consists of about 2.5 million clones, about nine tenths of them appearing once. Input material: naive CD4+ T cells from PBMCs. Subset given: CD45RA+ positively selected. Receptors were obtained from a man aged 18-30 years in good health. Some clones in this sample may be carry-over from other donors' samples.

As for this clone: A junction end diverges from the germline sequence, so it may reflect a read error. The V call is TRBV6-5, the J call TRBJ1-4; D gene uncertain. The CDR3 runs to 14 residues. Per germline, CDR1 MNHEY and CDR2 SVGAGI. The DNA of the CDR3 is TGTGCCAGCAGTTACACGGTGACTAATGAAAATCTGTTTTTT. Its protein product is CASSYTVTNENLFF.

This clone was counted a few times. The J gene is TRBJ1-3, the V gene TRBV9; D remains unclear. Deletions cut 0 bases from V and 7 bases from J, with 8 bases between. The CDR3 has 13 amino acids. In germline, CDR1 is SGDLS, CDR2 YYNGEE. In nucleotides, the CDR3 is TGTGCCAGCAGCGTAGCTCCCTGGAACACCATATATTTT. Amino acid sequence: CASSVAPWNTIYF.

This clone occurred once. V gene TRBV7-3 combines with J gene TRBJ2-3; 9 nucleotides match TRBD2. Germline V gene sequence: CDR1 SGHTA, CDR2 FQGTGA. This CDR3 region has 16 residues. V shed 6 bases, J shed 4 bases, and the junction held 11 bases outside the gene matches. This CDR3 reads CASRTGAGGPADTQYF. The CDR3 DNA reads as TGTGCCAGCAGAACGGGCGCGGGAGGGCCGGCAGATACGCAGTATTTT.

The chain recombines TRBV5-1 with TRBJ1-5; TRBD1 matches 9 bases. The germline V gene has CDR1 SGHRS and CDR2 YFSETQ. The length of the CDR3 is 15 residues. Losses at the gene ends were 4 bases for V and 4 bases for J; bases not matched to a gene: 6. The CDR3 reads CASSAGTGPNQPQHF. As DNA, the CDR3 is TGCGCCAGCAGCGCCGGGACAGGGCCTAATCAGCCCCAGCATTTT. The variable domain in full, completed from reference TRBV5-1 and TRBJ1-5, reads KAGVTQTPRYLIKTRGQQVTLSCSPISGHRSVSWYQQTPGQGLQFLFEYFSETQRNKGNFPGRFSGRQFSNSRSEMNVSTLELGDSALYLCASSAGTGPNQPQHFGDGTRLSIL.

This sequence joins TRBV2 and TRBJ2-2; TRBD2 agrees at 10 bases. Trimming cost V 6 bases and J 5 bases; bases outside gene matches: 3. CDR3 length: 14 residues. CDR1 is SNHLY, CDR2 FYNNEI, per germline. The CDR3 region is CASSQTSGTGELFF. CDR3 DNA sequence: TGTGCCAGCAGCCAGACTAGCGGGACCGGGGAGCTGTTTTTT.

V usage is TRBV18 and J usage is TRBJ1-4, with D perhaps matching TRBD1 (6 bases). The CDR3 totals 15 residues. Trimming took 3 bases from V and 2 from J, leaving 10 bases between them. From germline, CDR1 is KGHSH and CDR2 LQKENI. For the CDR3, the DNA is TGTGCCAGCTCACCCCAGGGGAGGACTAATGAAAAACTGTTTTTT. Amino acids: CASSPQGRTNEKLFF.

V and J are TRBV9 and TRBJ2-1; D is unclear. The CDR3 loop spans 16 amino acids. The ends were cut back, 0 bases at V and 2 bases at J, with 12 bases in the middle. The germline gives CDR1 SGDLS, CDR2 YYNGEE. CDR3 loop: CASSVEGTLTYNEQFF. The CDR3 coding sequence is TGTGCCAGCAGCGTAGAGGGTACTCTTACCTACAATGAGCAGTTCTTC. Combining the CDR3 with reference TRBV9 and TRBJ2-1 gives the whole variable domain DSGVTQTPKHLITATGQRVTLRCSPRSGDLSVYWYQQSLDQGLQFLIQYYNGEERAKGNILERFSAQQFPDLHSELNLSSLELGDSALYFCASSVEGTLTYNEQFFGPGTRLTVL.

About this clone: Other DNA sequences in this specimen translate into the identical CDR3. The chain carries TRBV18 and TRBJ2-3; the D gene is possibly TRBD2 (7 bases). V was shortened by 3 bases and J by 0 bases, with 13 bases between the two germline ends. The CDR3 is 16 residues long. Germline CDR1 and CDR2: KGHSH and LQKENI. CDR3 DNA sequence: TGTGCCAGCTCACCGCCGGGGGGCCAAAGCACAGATACGCAGTATTTT. It codes for CASSPPGGQSTDTQYF.

V and J are TRBV11-2 and TRBJ1-2, with 8 bases lining up with TRBD1. Per germline, CDR1 SGHAT and CDR2 FQNNGV. Trimming at V came to 2 bases and at J to 6 bases, leaving 14 bases not matched to a gene. This CDR3 is 17 amino acids long. Here the CDR3 reads CASSLLSVVGRGHGYTF. The DNA of the CDR3 is TGTGCCAGCAGCTTACTGTCCGTAGTCGGCAGGGGGCATGGCTACACCTTC. The whole variable domain, remainder taken from reference TRBV11-2 and TRBJ1-2, is EAGVAQSPRYKIIEKRQSVAFWCNPISGHATLYWYQQILGQGPKLLIQFQNNGVVDDSQLPKDRFSAERLKGVDSTLKIQPAKLEDSAVYLCASSLLSVVGRGHGYTFGSGTRLTVV.

The chain uses TRBV28 and TRBJ2-7; 15 positions match TRBD2. V shed 8 bases and J 0 bases; nucleotides not matched to a gene: 2. The CDR3 is 15 residues long. CDR1 is MDHEN and CDR2 is SYDVKM in the germline V gene. The CDR3 sequence: CASGTSGRSSYEQYF. CDR3 DNA: TGTGCCAGCGGGACTAGCGGGAGGAGCTCCTACGAGCAGTACTTC.

Only one count was recorded for this clone. The chain joins TRBV5-1 to TRBJ2-3; D might be TRBD2 (6 bases). Between the trimmed V and J ends, which lost 0 bases and 2 bases, there was a span of 13 bases. CDR3 length: 16 residues. From germline, CDR1 is SGHRS and CDR2 YFSETQ. This chain's CDR3 is CASSLVTGVITDTQYF. The CDR3 nucleotides read TGCGCCAGCAGCTTGGTTACGGGAGTGATCACAGATACGCAGTATTTT.

For this clone: The sample contains more than one DNA sequence encoding this CDR3. The chain has TRBV7-2 and TRBJ1-2; no definite D call. Germline V lookup: CDR1 SGHTA, CDR2 FQGNSA. The CDR3 is 14 residues long. Trimming stripped 1 base from V and 5 bases from J, with 11 bases between. The CDR3 DNA is TGTGCCAGCAGCTTAGAGACCGGAGGGTATGGCTACACCTTC. Protein sequence: CASSLETGGYGYTF.

The chain joins TRBV7-8 to TRBJ2-7, with 8 positions matching TRBD2. Germline CDR1 reads SGHVS; CDR2 reads FQNEAQ. This CDR3 comprises 15 residues. Trimming cost V 5 bases and J 0 bases; bases outside gene matches: 6. CDR3 sequence (DNA): TGTGCCAGCAGCCCCCGGGGGGGACACTCCTACGAGCAGTACTTC. It is translated as CASSPRGGHSYEQYF.

V and J are TRBV7-7 and TRBJ2-1; perhaps TRBD1 as D (5 bases). V was trimmed by 6 bases and J by 1 base, leaving 13 bases between them. Germline loops: CDR1 SSHAT, CDR2 FNYEAQ (reference sequence). The CDR3 is made up of 15 amino acids. The CDR3: CASSLGAESYNEQFF. The CDR3 bases are TGTGCCAGCAGTCTAGGGGCAGAGTCCTACAATGAGCAGTTCTTC.

The J gene is TRBJ1-2, the V gene TRBV5-1; D call uncertain. Germline loops: CDR1 SGHRS, CDR2 YFSETQ. Trimming cost V 3 bases and J 6 bases, with 15 bases left between them. The CDR3 has 14 amino acids. Here the CDR3 reads CASSSMSGLDGYTF. The CDR3 nucleotides read TGCGCCAGCAGCTCGATGTCAGGCCTCGATGGCTACACCTTC.

The chain has TRBV25-1 and TRBJ1-1; D uncertain. Germline V lookup: CDR1 MGHDK, CDR2 SYGVNS. V was clipped by 6 bases and J by 7 bases, with 18 bases between them. The CDR3 is made up of 14 amino acids. The CDR3 spells CASRSSRMEIEAFF. The CDR3 coding sequence is TGTGCCAGCAGATCTTCTCGGATGGAGATTGAAGCTTTCTTT.

The chain is built from TRBV7-9 and TRBJ2-7, with D perhaps matching TRBD1 (6 bases). Germline values: CDR1 SEHNR, CDR2 FQNEAQ (reference sequence). Trimming pared 5 bases from V and 4 bases from J, leaving 18 bases between. The CDR3 sequence is 15 residues long. The DNA of the CDR3 is TGTGCCAGCAGCCGAACGTTGGGGGCCGCGTACGAGCAGTACTTC. Translating it yields CASSRTLGAAYEQYF.

In the case of this clone: Its ends do not fully match the called genes, so a read error is possible. V usage is TRBV7-2 and J usage is TRBJ2-2; maybe TRBD2 (6 bases). The CDR3 extends over 15 amino acids. The germline gives CDR1 SGHTA, CDR2 FQGNSA. CDR3: CASSLSLAKTGELFF. The CDR3, as DNA: TGTGCCAGCAGCTTAAGCCTAGCGAAAACCGGGGAGCTGTTTTTT.

CDR3: CASSPGTVQYQETQYF. Here the CDR3 DNA reads TGCGCCAGCAGCCCCGGAACAGTTCAGTACCAAGAGACCCAGTACTTC. The rearrangement links TRBV5-1 to TRBJ2-5; no firm D call. This CDR3 spans 16 amino acids. Germline CDR1 reads SGHRS; CDR2 reads YFSETQ. V lost 4 bases to trimming and J lost 0 bases, with 16 bases between them.

The chain uses TRBV4-1 and TRBJ1-2; TRBD1 matches at 11 bases. Germline V gene sequence: CDR1 MGHRA, CDR2 YSYEKL. CDR3 length: 15 residues. The J segment lost 4 bases and the V segment lost 5 bases, leaving 6 bases of the junction unmatched. CDR3 sequence (DNA): TGCGCCAGCAGCAACCGGGACAGGGGGTCCTATGGCTACACCTTC. Amino acids: CASSNRDRGSYGYTF.

This clone was seen only a few times. CDR3 amino acids: CASSEQGKVEAFF. The CDR3 DNA reads TGTGCCAGCAGCGAACAGGGGAAGGTTGAAGCTTTCTTT. The chain employs TRBV2 and TRBJ1-1; 7 bases agree with TRBD1. The V and J ends lost 6 bases and 7 bases, in that order; junction bases with no gene match: 8. The CDR3 contains 13 residues. Per germline, CDR1 SNHLY and CDR2 FYNNEI.

Turning to this clone: The junction departs from the called germline gene at one end, perhaps through a read error. The chain employs TRBV28 and TRBJ2-7, with TRBD1 identical over 10 bases. Germline CDR1 is MDHEN and CDR2 is SYDVKM. The CDR3 loop spans 18 amino acids. DNA of the CDR3: TGTGCCAGCAGTCCAACCGGGACAGGGGTGCTTAAGACCTACGGGCAGTACTTC. Amino acids: CASSPTGTGVLKTYGQYF.

The chain combines TRBV6-1 with TRBJ2-1; D perhaps matches TRBD2 (6 bases). The CDR3 sequence is 17 residues long. Germline CDR1 reads MNHNS; CDR2 reads SASEGT. Trimming shortened V by 2 bases and J by 11 bases, and 25 bases separated the two germline ends. The chain's CDR3 is CASSESPANLAVRQQFF. The CDR3, as DNA: TGTGCCAGCAGTGAATCCCCCGCCAATTTAGCGGTGAGGCAGCAGTTCTTC.

The V gene is TRBV23-1, the J gene TRBJ2-1; D remains ambiguous. TRBV23-1 is an ORF for which the function is uncertain. With 0 bases removed from V and 4 bases from J, the gap between germline ends came to 7 bases. The CDR3 sequence is 14 residues long. CDR3 amino acids: CASSQSTAYNEQFF. In nucleotides, the CDR3 is TGCGCCAGCAGTCAATCGACGGCATACAATGAGCAGTTCTTC.

The chain has TRBV29-1 and TRBJ1-1; the match to TRBD1 covers 9 bases. Germline CDR1 and CDR2: SQVTM and ANQGSEA. The V segment lost 6 bases and the J segment 4 bases; nucleotides outside the gene matches: 9. CDR3 length: 14 residues. CDR3 bases: TGCAGCGTCTCATTCCGGGACAGGGTCACTGAAGCTTTCTTT. This sequence encodes CSVSFRDRVTEAFF.

The chain carries TRBV11-2 and TRBJ1-1; D call uncertain. Germline CDR1 is SGHAT and CDR2 is FQNNGV. There are 14 residues in the CDR3. The V end lost 2 bases, the J end lost 3 bases, and 10 bases lay between the germline ends. In nucleotides, the CDR3 is TGTGCCAGCAGCTTACGGCAACTGCACACTGAAGCTTTCTTT. Residues: CASSLRQLHTEAFF. Together with reference TRBV11-2 and TRBJ1-1, the CDR3 gives the full variable domain: EAGVAQSPRYKIIEKRQSVAFWCNPISGHATLYWYQQILGQGPKLLIQFQNNGVVDDSQLPKDRFSAERLKGVDSTLKIQPAKLEDSAVYLCASSLRQLHTEAFFGQGTRLTVV.

Concerning this clone: Other DNA sequences within the sample encode an identical CDR3. The chain is built from TRBV5-1 and TRBJ2-1, with a possible D match to TRBD2 (5 bases). Trimming shortened V by 0 bases and J by 2 bases, and 9 bases separated the two germline ends. CDR1 and CDR2 from the germline V gene are SGHRS and YFSETQ. CDR3 length equals 15 residues. The CDR3 protein is CASSLAVTTYNEQFF. The CDR3, as DNA: TGCGCCAGCAGCTTGGCCGTGACTACCTACAATGAGCAGTTCTTC. Filled out from reference TRBV5-1 and TRBJ2-1, the complete variable domain reads KAGVTQTPRYLIKTRGQQVTLSCSPISGHRSVSWYQQTPGQGLQFLFEYFSETQRNKGNFPGRFSGRQFSNSRSEMNVSTLELGDSALYLCASSLAVTTYNEQFFGPGTRLTVL.